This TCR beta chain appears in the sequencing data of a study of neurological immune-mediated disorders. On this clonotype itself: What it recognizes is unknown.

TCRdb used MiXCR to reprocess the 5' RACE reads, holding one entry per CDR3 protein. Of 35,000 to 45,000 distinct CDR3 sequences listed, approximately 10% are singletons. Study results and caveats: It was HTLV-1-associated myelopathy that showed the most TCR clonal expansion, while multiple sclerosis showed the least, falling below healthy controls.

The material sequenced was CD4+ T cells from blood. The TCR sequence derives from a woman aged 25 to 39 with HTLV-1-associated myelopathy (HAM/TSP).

CDR3 in amino acids: CASSISGGVTEAFF. The CDR3 nucleotides read TGTGCCAGCAGTATCTCAGGGGGGGTCACTGAAGCTTTCTTT. The chain has TRBV12-3 or TRBV12-4 and TRBJ1-1; 7 bases agree with TRBD1. Losses at the gene ends were 5 bases for V and 4 bases for J; bases not matched to a gene: 7. The CDR3 spans 14 residues.